This is a list of T cell receptor beta chains from one sample in a study of a mutant IDH1 vaccine in newly diagnosed glioma. The assay was immunoSEQ multiplex PCR, and TCRdb's table has in-frame clones only and misses some. The table lists roughly 32,000 clones, 89% of them singletons. These receptors have no known antigen. The sequenced sample was PBMCs, obtained from a glioma patient whose treatment included an IDH1 peptide vaccine. The receptors derive from a man between 40 and 49 years old with glioma. Both conserved end residues are trimmed from each CDR3.

>TRBJ2-1|TRBV5-1
ASSLSSGGPYNEQF
>TRBJ2-3|TRBV29-1
SADRGGVDTQY
>TRBJ1-2|TRBV30
AWSDLYGYT
>TRBJ1-2|TRBV4-3
ASSLARADGYT
>TRBJ2-1|TRBV7-9
ASSFVLAGGWLQF
>TRBJ2-3|TRBV7-2
ASSSSFDTQY
>TRBJ2-1|TRBV6-1
ASSGLAGGPNEQF
>TRBJ2-7|TRBV7-8
ASSLGSGFSYEQY
>TRBJ1-4|TRBV6-1
ASSEGSGQGNEKLF
>TRBJ2-1|TRBV6-5
ASSYRWTSGGDEQF
>TRBJ2-1|TRBV25-1
GSGGTSGRSTYNEQF
>TRBJ1-4|TRBV18
ASSPPGTGEGEKLF
>TRBJ1-2|TRBV5-1
ASRLDRVVYGYT
>TRBJ1-2|TRBV15
ATSRDWGLRSSYGYT
>TRBJ2-2|TRBV19
ASADPNTGELF
>TRBJ2-3|TRBV6-5
ASSYFMGTDTQY
>TRBJ1-3|TRBV5-6
ASSSGTGYSGNTIY
>TRBJ2-1|TRBV1
TRKGGVAVNEQF
>TRBJ1-3|TRBV6-5
ASSPYRGKGNTIY
>TRBJ1-5|TRBV5-1
ASSPDGDANQPQH
>TRBJ1-1|TRBV14
ASSQLSRGSPRSTEAF